This TCR beta chain derives from a study of blood T cell repertoires in COVID-19. Study-level background: The analysed material was cDNA or gDNA that came from T cells, B-cell-depleted T cells, or PBMCs.

Original processing methods: For nucleated cells, counts were estimated from reference gene primer amplification. Only in-frame clones appear in the TCRdb table, and some are missing; sequencing was by immunoSEQ multiplex PCR. That table gives V, J and clone size, and the DNA gave D and trimming. The repertoire has some 100,000 clones, around four fifths of them found once; the top ten carry around an eighth. This sequence originates from a woman in her 70s with acute or convalescent COVID-19. The sequenced sample was peripheral blood.

The CDR3 bases are TGCGCCAGCAGCACTGACAGGGGGCGCTTACTGTTTTTT. This translates into CASSTDRGRLLFF. The chain carries TRBV5-1 and TRBJ1-4; 10 nucleotides match TRBD1. Trimming at V came to 4 bases and at J to 13 bases, leaving 7 bases not matched to a gene. Germline V gives CDR1 SGHRS, CDR2 YFSETQ. This CDR3 is built from 13 residues.